Following are 27 T cell receptor beta chains from one sample sequenced in a study of type 1 regulatory T cells. General study points: Type 1 regulatory T cells had a more restricted TCR repertoire than non-type 1 regulatory T cells.

From the reads, TCRdb called clonotypes with MiXCR, one entry per CDR3 protein. Of under 6,500 distinct CDR3 sequences in the sample, roughly a third were seen once. For these TCRs, the target antigens are not known. The specimen sequenced was cultured type 1 regulatory T (Tr1) cells, either the whole culture or a sorted fraction (not recorded which). These receptors were obtained from a human donor in good health.

The CDR3 DNA is TGTGCCAGCAGCTCAAGGAGGGCCGCCACGGCTGAGCAGTTCTTC. Translating gives CASSSRRAATAEQFF. This chain links TRBV5-6 with TRBJ2-1; D possibly corresponds to TRBD2 (6 bases). V dropped 3 bases and J dropped 9 bases, with 19 bases sitting between them. Per germline, CDR1 SGHDT and CDR2 YYEEEE. The CDR3 is 15 residues long.

The V call is TRBV7-9, the J call TRBJ2-1; D may be TRBD1 (6 bases). V lost 5 bases and J 6 bases, leaving 20 bases between the germline ends. This CDR3 contains 16 residues. CDR1 and CDR2 from the germline V gene are SEHNR and FQNEAQ (reference sequence). CDR3 nucleotide sequence: TGTGCCAGCAGCCGTCTCTGGGGGACAACTACCAATGAGCAGTTCTTC. This gives the protein CASSRLWGTTTNEQFF.

CDR3 sequence reads: CASSTGLYNSPLHF. The CDR3 nucleotides are TGCGCCAGCAGCACGGGACTTTATAATTCACCCCTCCACTTT. V is TRBV5-1 and J is TRBJ1-6, with D perhaps TRBD1 (5 bases). V was trimmed by 4 bases and J by 4 bases, leaving 9 bases between them. Per germline, CDR1 SGHRS and CDR2 YFSETQ. The CDR3 consists of 14 residues. Variable domain in full (rest from reference TRBV5-1 and TRBJ1-6): KAGVTQTPRYLIKTRGQQVTLSCSPISGHRSVSWYQQTPGQGLQFLFEYFSETQRNKGNFPGRFSGRQFSNSRSEMNVSTLELGDSALYLCASSTGLYNSPLHFGNGTRLTVT.

V and J are TRBV5-1 and TRBJ2-1, with D tentatively TRBD2 (6 bases). Germline V gene sequence: CDR1 SGHRS, CDR2 YFSETQ. With 4 bases removed from V and 6 bases from J, the gap between germline ends came to 17 bases. CDR3 size: 15 residues. The CDR3 bases are TGCGCCAGCAGCCCGCTCGGTGGGGGGTCCAATGAGCAGTTCTTC. It encodes CASSPLGGGSNEQFF.

J is TRBJ1-2 and V is TRBV27; TRBD1 agrees at 7 bases. Germline trimming cut 6 bases from V and 1 base from J; bases unmatched to any gene: 14. This CDR3 comprises 17 residues. Germline V gene lookup returns CDR1 MNHEY and CDR2 SMNVEV (reference sequence). This chain's CDR3 is CASRNAPQGRNNYGYTF. DNA of the CDR3: TGTGCCAGCAGAAATGCCCCACAGGGGCGAAATAACTATGGCTACACCTTC.

The rearrangement joins TRBV7-9 to TRBJ1-6; D uncertain. Per the germline V gene, CDR1 is SEHNR and CDR2 is FQNEAQ (reference sequence). The CDR3 length is 14 residues. Trimming took 1 base from V and 4 from J, leaving 5 bases between them. In DNA, the CDR3 is TGTGCCAGCAGCTTAGGCAATTATAATTCACCCCTCCACTTT. It specifies CASSLGNYNSPLHF.

This chain joins TRBV6-6 and TRBJ2-6, with TRBD1 as a possible D gene (5 bases). The ends were cut back, 2 bases at V and 0 bases at J, with 8 bases in the middle. The CDR3 is made up of 16 amino acids. The germline CDR1 and CDR2 sequences are MNHNY and SVGAGI (reference sequence). CDR3 sequence: CASSYNRNSGANVLTF. The DNA for the CDR3 is TGTGCCAGCAGTTACAACAGGAACTCTGGGGCCAACGTCCTGACTTTC.

The V call is TRBV19, the J call TRBJ1-2; 8 nucleotides line up with TRBD1. V shed 3 bases and J 8 bases; nucleotides not matched to a gene: 5. This CDR3 spans 13 amino acids. Germline CDR1 is LNHDA and CDR2 is SQIVND (reference sequence). CDR3 protein: CASSIQGAQGYTF. The CDR3 bases are TGTGCCAGTAGTATTCAGGGGGCGCAGGGCTACACCTTC. The full variable domain, rest sourced from reference TRBV19 and TRBJ1-2, is DGGITQSPKYLFRKEGQNVTLSCEQNLNHDAMYWYRQDPGQGLRLIYYSQIVNDFQKGDIAEGYSVSREKKESFPLTVTSAQKNPTAFYLCASSIQGAQGYTFGSGTRLTVV.

This clonotype is labeled as medium-sized. V usage is TRBV7-3 and J usage is TRBJ2-1; D may be TRBD1 (7 bases). V was clipped by 1 base and J by 3 bases, with 16 bases between them. Per the germline V gene, CDR1 is SGHTA and CDR2 is FQGTGA. The CDR3 is made up of 17 amino acids. Written as DNA, the CDR3 is TGTGCCAGCAGCTTAAAGGGGGCGGGACAGATCTACAATGAGCAGTTCTTC. It encodes CASSLKGAGQIYNEQFF.

This clonotype qualifies as medium-sized. The rearrangement joins TRBV10-3 to TRBJ2-5, with 12 bases matching TRBD2. V trimming: 6 bases; J trimming: 4 bases; junction bases outside the gene matches: 12. The germline gives CDR1 ENHRY, CDR2 SYGVKD. The CDR3 length is 17 residues. In DNA, the CDR3 is TGTGCCATCAGCTTGACTAGCGGGAGTGGCCAGGGAGAGACCCAGTACTTC. Translated, it gives CAISLTSGSGQGETQYF.

V and J are TRBV19 and TRBJ2-1, with D unclear. The V gene lost 3 bases and the J gene lost 9 bases, with 12 bases spanning the gap. This CDR3 region has 13 residues. CDR1 and CDR2 from the germline V gene are LNHDA and SQIVND (reference sequence). The CDR3 DNA follows: TGTGCCAGTAGTATCCGCACTATGACTGAGCAGTTCTTC. It translates to CASSIRTMTEQFF.

This clonotype is medium-sized within its sample. The CDR3 DNA follows: TGTGCCAGCAGCAACCCCCCCGGGGGCTATGGCTACACCTTC. Protein product: CASSNPPGGYGYTF. This chain uses TRBV7-9 with TRBJ1-2; possible D gene TRBD1, 5 bases. Per the germline V gene, CDR1 is SEHNR and CDR2 is FQNEAQ (reference sequence). The CDR3 spans 14 residues. Trimming took off 5 bases at V and 4 bases at J, with 14 bases between the two ends. The whole variable domain, remainder taken from reference TRBV7-9 and TRBJ1-2, is DTGVSQNPRHKITKRGQNVTFRCDPISEHNRLYWYRQTLGQGPEFLTYFQNEAQLEKSRLLSDRFSAERPKGSFSTLEIQRTEQGDSAMYLCASSNPPGGYGYTFGSGTRLTVV.

The chain carries TRBV7-9 and TRBJ1-3; D is perhaps TRBD1 (6 bases). This CDR3 is 14 amino acids long. Germline V gives CDR1 SEHNR, CDR2 FQNEAQ (reference sequence). V gave up 6 bases and J gave up 0 bases, with 9 bases separating them. The CDR3 protein is CASRLDSSGNTIYF. The CDR3 DNA follows: TGTGCCAGCAGACTGGACAGCTCTGGAAACACCATATATTTT.

The rearrangement uses TRBV2 and TRBJ1-3; 8 bases are a match to TRBD1. After removal of 5 bases from V and 2 bases from J, the junction contained 8 bases not matched to a gene. The CDR3 runs 16 residues. Germline V CDR1 and CDR2: SNHLY, FYNNEI. The CDR3 DNA follows: TGTGCCAGCAGTCCGTGGACAGGGTTGACTGGAAACACCATATATTTT. Protein: CASSPWTGLTGNTIYF.

In its sample, this clonotype is medium-sized (0.01 to 0.1%). The genes are TRBV6-5 and TRBJ2-7, with D perhaps matching TRBD1 (6 bases). This CDR3 is built from 15 residues. The V end was cut by 5 bases, the J end by 2 bases, with 16 bases between. Looked up from germline, CDR1 is MNHEY and CDR2 is SVGAGI. Written as DNA, the CDR3 is TGTGCCAGCAGTACTGGGACATTTTTCCCCTACGAGCAGTACTTC. Amino acids: CASSTGTFFPYEQYF.

This clonotype has a count of ten or more. V and J are TRBV6-5 and TRBJ1-1; D possibly corresponds to TRBD1 (5 bases). CDR1 and CDR2 from the germline V gene are MNHEY and SVGAGI. The CDR3 covers 14 residues. V was shortened by 2 bases and J by 2 bases, with 9 bases between the two germline ends. The CDR3 protein is CASSYRQGNTEAFF. The CDR3, as DNA: TGTGCCAGCAGTTACAGGCAGGGCAACACTGAAGCTTTCTTT.

By its share, this clonotype is medium-sized. The chain is built from TRBV20-1 and TRBJ2-7; 13 nucleotides match TRBD2. Looked up from germline, CDR1 is DFQATT and CDR2 is SNEGSKA (reference sequence). Losses at the gene ends were 6 bases for V and 3 bases for J; bases not matched to a gene: 11. The CDR3 length is 16 residues. CDR3 sequence (DNA): TGCAGTGCAGCCGGACTAGCGGGAGTCCTAGGCTACGAGCAGTACTTC. It encodes CSAAGLAGVLGYEQYF.

The chain combines TRBV5-1 with TRBJ1-1, with a possible D match to TRBD1 (6 bases). The CDR3 length is 12 residues. Trimming took 3 bases from V and 5 from J, leaving 8 bases between them. Germline CDR1 and CDR2: SGHRS and YFSETQ. For the CDR3, the DNA is TGCGCCAGCAGCTCACAGGGTACTGAAGCTTTCTTT. Translating gives CASSSQGTEAFF. Filled out from reference TRBV5-1 and TRBJ1-1, the complete variable domain reads KAGVTQTPRYLIKTRGQQVTLSCSPISGHRSVSWYQQTPGQGLQFLFEYFSETQRNKGNFPGRFSGRQFSNSRSEMNVSTLELGDSALYLCASSSQGTEAFFGQGTRLTVV.

This clonotype was counted ten times or more. The genes are TRBV5-1 and TRBJ2-2; 7 bases fit TRBD2. Germline CDR1 reads SGHRS; CDR2 reads YFSETQ. This CDR3 has 17 residues. V lost 0 bases and J lost 0; bases outside the gene matches: 5. DNA of the CDR3: TGCGCCAGCAGCTTGGGAATACTAGCGACGAACACCGGGGAGCTGTTTTTT. This gives the protein CASSLGILATNTGELFF.

This rearrangement joins TRBV10-2 to TRBJ2-7, with 8 bases lining up with TRBD1. J gave up 1 base and V 6 bases, and 8 bases lay outside the gene matches. The CDR3 runs to 15 residues. CDR1 is WSHSY, CDR2 SAAADI, per germline. CDR3 nucleotides: TGCGCCAGCAGCCGTGGGCAGGGGGCGTCCTACGAGCAGTACTTC. This translates into CASSRGQGASYEQYF.

This chain links TRBV18 with TRBJ2-1, with TRBD2 identical over 15 bases. V gave up 5 bases and J gave up 10 bases; unmatched junction bases: 15. This CDR3 is 18 amino acids long. Germline lookup yields CDR1 KGHSH and CDR2 LQKENI. The CDR3 DNA follows: TGTGCCAGCTCATCAGGTGGACTAGCGGGAGGGCTAAATGAGGAGCAGTTCTTC. Its translation is CASSSGGLAGGLNEEQFF. Supplemented by reference TRBV18 and TRBJ2-1, the full variable domain reads NAGVMQNPRHLVRRRGQEARLRCSPMKGHSHVYWYRQLPEEGLKFMVYLQKENIIDESGMPKERFSAEFPKEGPSILRIQQVVRGDSAAYFCASSSGGLAGGLNEEQFFGPGTRLTVL.

This clonotype turned up a few times. The rearrangement links TRBV7-2 to TRBJ2-5; D call uncertain. The germline CDR1 and CDR2 sequences are SGHTA and FQGNSA. This CDR3 comprises 14 residues. V gave up 5 bases and J gave up 1 base, with 11 bases separating them. The CDR3 region has the DNA TGTGCCAGCAGCCCTGGACGGGTCCAAGAGACCCAGTACTTC. Its translation: CASSPGRVQETQYF. Looking up the rest from reference TRBV7-2 and TRBJ2-5 gives the full variable domain: GAGVSQSPSNKVTEKGKDVELRCDPISGHTALYWYRQSLGQGLEFLIYFQGNSAPDKSGLPSDRFSAERTGGSVSTLTIQRTQQEDSAVYLCASSPGRVQETQYFGPGTRLLVL.

Remarks on this clonotype: Sequence at one end of the junction differs from germline and may be a read error. The chain recombines TRBV5-1 with TRBJ2-3; possibly TRBD2 for D (7 bases). CDR1 and CDR2 from the germline V gene are SGHRS and YFSETQ. The CDR3 is 15 amino acids. In DNA form, the CDR3 reads TGCGTCAGCAGCTTGCGGGGGCTTGGCACAGATACGCAGTATTTT. Its translation is CVSSLRGLGTDTQYF.

This clonotype occurred a few times. The chain recombines TRBV6-1 with TRBJ2-7, with TRBD1 matching 8 bases. CDR3 length: 15 residues. V lost 4 bases and J lost 6; bases outside the gene matches: 11. CDR1 and CDR2 (germline): MNHNS, SASEGT. The CDR3 is CASSGLGVTGGEQYF. For the CDR3, the DNA is TGTGCCAGCAGTGGCCTAGGGGTAACAGGGGGCGAGCAGTACTTC.

The chain uses TRBV19 and TRBJ1-2; weak D call: TRBD1 (5 bases). The CDR3 length is 19 residues. V was pared by 0 bases and J by 5 bases, with 25 bases between. The germline V gene has CDR1 LNHDA and CDR2 SQIVND (reference sequence). The CDR3 bases are TGTGCCAGTAGTATAGATTTGAGGATGACGGGACCCTGGGGTTATGGCTACACCTTC. This translates into CASSIDLRMTGPWGYGYTF.

Judged by abundance, this clonotype is medium-sized (0.01 to 0.1%). Germline is not matched at one junction end, which may reflect a read error. The chain links TRBV5-1 to TRBJ1-4, with D hard to call. In germline, CDR1 is SGHRS, CDR2 YFSETQ. The CDR3 consists of 14 residues. Here the CDR3 reads CASRLGGPNEKLFF. Here the CDR3 DNA reads TGCGCCAGCAGGTTGGGCGGCCCTAATGAAAAACTGTTTTTT.

This clonotype showed up just a few times. The chain carries TRBV10-3 and TRBJ2-1; 8 nucleotides align to TRBD1. CDR1 and CDR2 from the germline V gene are ENHRY and SYGVKD. The V and J ends lost 11 bases and 2 bases, in that order; junction bases with no gene match: 14. CDR3 length equals 16 residues. The CDR3 sequence: CAVRTNGTGTYNEQFF. CDR3 bases: TGTGCCGTACGCACGAACGGGACAGGAACCTACAATGAGCAGTTCTTC.